The clone carrying this TCR beta chain was observed a few times. Antigen unknown. The V gene's germline CDR1 is MNHEY and CDR2 SVGEGT. V dropped 0 bases and J dropped 3; count of bases not matched to a gene: 2. The CDR3 extends over 16 amino acids. This sample was taken from a study of T cell repertoires in cytomegalovirus infection. Study at large: Researchers turned to recently identified HLA-C-restricted CMV epitopes as well as well-studied HLA-B-restricted ones. Through public TCR beta signatures, both CMV infection and matching HLA type were indicated. Study-level results: Cumulative public TCR beta family frequency identified CMV carriers with the relevant HLA. HLA-C-restricted CMV clonotypes gave the most frequent clonotype in two of eight donors.

One entry per CDR3 protein, called by TCRdb with MiXCR from the reads. The table has about 310,000 distinct CDR3 sequences, about 25% seen once; the top ten hold about an eighth. The gene calls are TRBV6-2 or TRBV6-3 and TRBJ2-1; 10 bases are shared with TRBD2. The specimen was cultured PBMCs, collected from culture after CMV antigen stimulation. The sequence was obtained from a human donor in good health (CMV status not recorded). Some clones in this sample may be carry-over from other donors' samples. CDR3 residues: CASSYSTSGVYNEQFF. The CDR3 bases are TGTGCCAGCAGTTACTCCACTAGCGGGGTCTACAATGAGCAGTTCTTC.